The clone carrying this T cell receptor (beta chain) appeared many times. Its specificity is not known. The sample originates from a study of response to subunit inactivated influenza vaccine. TCRdb processed the RT-PCR reads anew with MiXCR; each CDR3 protein has one entry. This sample has 650,000 to 800,000 distinct CDR3 sequences, with about 15% found just once. Germline values: CDR1 LGHNA, CDR2 YSLEER. The junction had 3 bases not matched to a gene; V was cut back by 0 bases and J by 2 bases. The CDR3 consists of 17 residues. Study-wide results and limits: It was the authors' suggestion that each seasonal influenza vaccination recruits few new T cells.

The sample consisted of PBMCs from blood, taken about 14 days before vaccination. The V gene is TRBV4-3, the J gene TRBJ2-5; 13 bases line up with TRBD2. This clonotype was sampled from a man over 45 who received an inactivated influenza vaccine. The CDR3 loop is CASSQDLTSGGQETQYF. In DNA form, the CDR3 reads TGCGCCAGCAGCCAAGATCTGACTAGCGGGGGGCAAGAGACCCAGTACTTC.